The 18 T cell receptor beta chains listed next were all sequenced from one sample in a study of glioma-infiltrating T cells after dendritic cell vaccination. Profiled with immunoSEQ multiplex PCR; TCRdb holds only in-frame clones, not every one. This sample has around 90,000 clones, with 70% to 90% found just once. Regarding time point: after dendritic cell vaccination, including at tumor progression/relapse. The specimen comprised blood, sampled after dendritic cell vaccination. Source of these receptors: a human donor with glioblastoma.

This clone was counted once. J is TRBJ1-5 and V is TRBV6-1; D not resolved. The ends were cut back, 1 base at V and 4 bases at J, with 8 bases in the middle. This CDR3 has 14 amino acids. In germline, CDR1 is MNHNS, CDR2 SASEGT. CDR3 loop: CASSEEEANQPQHF. The CDR3 DNA reads TGTGCCAGCAGTGAAGAAGAAGCAAATCAGCCCCAGCATTTT.

In DNA form, the CDR3 reads TGTGCCAGCAGCTCAACTAGCGGGAGCTCCTACAATGAGCAGTTCTTC. It encodes CASSSTSGSSYNEQFF. This rearrangement joins TRBV7-2 to TRBJ2-1; 11 bases match TRBD2. Germline-derived CDR1 and CDR2 are SGHTA and FQGNSA. Losses at the gene ends were 4 bases for V and 0 bases for J; bases not matched to a gene: 2. The CDR3 has 16 amino acids.

The table lists this clone with a few counts. This sequence joins TRBV7-2 and TRBJ2-3, with 11 nucleotides matching TRBD2. With V trimmed by 5 bases and J by 0 bases, 7 bases remained unmatched. Germline CDR1 reads SGHTA; CDR2 reads FQGNSA. CDR3 length: 17 amino acids. CDR3 DNA sequence: TGTGCCAGCAGCCCCCGGACTAGCGGGTCTAGCACAGATACGCAGTATTTT. Residues: CASSPRTSGSSTDTQYF. The full variable domain, with the rest looked up from reference TRBV7-2 and TRBJ2-3, is GAGVSQSPSNKVTEKGKDVELRCDPISGHTALYWYRQSLGQGLEFLIYFQGNSAPDKSGLPSDRFSAERTGGSVSTLTIQRTQQEDSAVYLCASSPRTSGSSTDTQYFGPGTRLTVL.

The chain joins TRBV2 to TRBJ2-1, with 8 bases aligning to TRBD1. Trimming at V came to 7 bases and at J to 1 base, leaving 9 bases not matched to a gene. The germline gives CDR1 SNHLY, CDR2 FYNNEI. The CDR3 is 16 residues long. CDR3 residues: CASKARGLSSYNEQFF. CDR3 DNA: TGTGCCAGCAAGGCCAGGGGGCTGAGTTCCTACAATGAGCAGTTCTTC. The full variable domain, its missing parts supplied by reference TRBV2 and TRBJ2-1, is EPEVTQTPSHQVTQMGQEVILRCVPISNHLYFYWYRQILGQKVEFLVSFYNNEISEKSEIFDDQFSVERPDGSNFTLKIRSTKLEDSAMYFCASKARGLSSYNEQFFGPGTRLTVL.

J is TRBJ1-3 and V is TRBV9; a weak D match, TRBD1 (6 bases). Germline lookup yields CDR1 SGDLS and CDR2 YYNGEE. Trimming cost V 4 bases and J 4 bases, with 18 bases left between them. This CDR3 comprises 16 residues. As DNA, the CDR3 is TGTGCCAGCAGCTCTCCGGCAGGGGCGGAAGGAAACACCATATATTTT. Amino acid sequence: CASSSPAGAEGNTIYF. Together with reference TRBV9 and TRBJ1-3, the CDR3 gives the full variable domain: DSGVTQTPKHLITATGQRVTLRCSPRSGDLSVYWYQQSLDQGLQFLIQYYNGEERAKGNILERFSAQQFPDLHSELNLSSLELGDSALYFCASSSPAGAEGNTIYFGEGSWLTVV.

The chain joins TRBV2 to TRBJ2-5; TRBD1 matches at 8 bases. The V gene's germline CDR1 is SNHLY and CDR2 FYNNEI. Losses at the gene ends were 5 bases for V and 4 bases for J; bases not matched to a gene: 3. CDR3 length: 13 amino acids. The chain's CDR3 is CASSHRGTETQYF. Written as DNA, the CDR3 is TGTGCCAGCAGTCACAGGGGGACAGAGACCCAGTACTTC.

The rearrangement joins TRBV14 to TRBJ2-1, with 8 bases that match TRBD2. The germline CDR1 and CDR2 sequences are SGHDN and FVKESK. V shed 0 bases and J 12 bases; nucleotides not matched to a gene: 13. The CDR3 has 16 residues. CDR3 amino acids: CASSQDKGTRRPGQFF. CDR3 nucleotides: TGTGCCAGCAGCCAAGATAAGGGGACTAGAAGGCCCGGGCAGTTCTTC.

This CDR3 reads CSVVRLAGVRLNTEQFF. CDR3 DNA sequence: TGCAGCGTTGTTCGGCTAGCGGGAGTCCGCCTGAACACTGAGCAGTTCTTC. V and J are TRBV29-1 and TRBJ2-1; 10 positions match TRBD2. Germline values: CDR1 SQVTM, CDR2 ANQGSEA. CDR3 length equals 17 residues. Trimming removed 4 bases from V and 9 bases from J; junction bases left unmatched: 18.

The chain carries TRBV6-4 and TRBJ2-7; TRBD1 might be the D (6 bases). This CDR3 contains 17 residues. Trimming stripped 8 bases from V and 6 bases from J, with 29 bases between. From germline, CDR1 is MRHNA and CDR2 SNTAGT. The CDR3: CASGSQVGDNNSGEQYV. DNA of the CDR3: TGTGCCAGCGGGAGCCAGGTAGGGGACAATAACTCGGGCGAGCAGTACGTC.

The genes are TRBV7-2 and TRBJ1-5; no definite D call. The length of the CDR3 is 12 residues. Trimming shortened V by 5 bases and J by 6 bases, and 8 bases separated the two germline ends. Germline assignment: CDR1 SGHTA and CDR2 FQGNSA. The CDR3 loop is CASSNGRQPQHF. DNA of the CDR3: TGTGCCAGCAGCAACGGTCGTCAGCCCCAGCATTTT.

The J gene is TRBJ2-3, the V gene TRBV6-1, with a possible D match to TRBD1 (6 bases). Germline CDR1 reads MNHNS; CDR2 reads SASEGT. The ends were cut back, 7 bases at V and 1 base at J, with 15 bases in the middle. This CDR3 spans 15 amino acids. CDR3 nucleotide sequence: TGTGCCAGCACACAGGGTGTACGGGGCACAGATACGCAGTATTTT. Translated, it gives CASTQGVRGTDTQYF.

V gene TRBV5-1 combines with J gene TRBJ2-1, with TRBD2 matching over 9 bases. CDR1 is SGHRS, CDR2 YFSETQ, per germline. This CDR3 spans 16 amino acids. With V trimmed by 0 bases and J by 6 bases, 7 bases remained unmatched. CDR3 amino acids: CASSLVKGLASNEQFF. The CDR3 DNA reads as TGCGCCAGCAGCTTGGTAAAGGGACTAGCATCCAATGAGCAGTTCTTC.

This clone is a singleton in its sample. The rearrangement links TRBV4-1 to TRBJ2-1, with 14 bases aligning to TRBD2. Germline CDR1 reads MGHRA; CDR2 reads YSYEKL. After removal of 6 bases from V and 10 bases from J, the junction contained 26 bases not matched to a gene. This CDR3 comprises 21 residues. The CDR3 is CASRDRGHTLQTSGRAGEQFF. Here the CDR3 DNA reads TGCGCCAGCAGGGACAGGGGTCACACTTTACAGACTAGCGGGAGGGCCGGAGAGCAGTTCTTC.

V gene TRBV7-2 combines with J gene TRBJ1-5, with D tentatively TRBD1 (6 bases). Trimming cost V 4 bases and J 5 bases, with 9 bases left between them. The CDR3 loop spans 13 amino acids. Germline V gene lookup returns CDR1 SGHTA and CDR2 FQGNSA. In DNA, the CDR3 is TGTGCCAGCAGCTACAGGGTGGATCAGCCCCAGCATTTT. Translating gives CASSYRVDQPQHF.

The V gene is TRBV5-6, the J gene TRBJ2-3, with D maybe TRBD1 (5 bases). The CDR3 is 14 amino acids. V lost 2 bases and J 3 bases, leaving 10 bases between the germline ends. Germline V gene sequence: CDR1 SGHDT, CDR2 YYEEEE. DNA of the CDR3: TGTGCCAGCAGCTTTGGTTCAGGGACAGATACGCAGTATTTT. Its protein product is CASSFGSGTDTQYF.

The chain links TRBV23-1 to TRBJ2-7, with a possible D match to TRBD2 (5 bases). TRBV23-1 is designated an ORF whose function remains uncertain. CDR3 size: 18 residues. Trimming left V 1 base short and J 4 bases short, with 23 bases between. CDR3 region: CASSQFGPGKSSTYEQYV. Here the CDR3 DNA reads TGCGCCAGCAGTCAATTTGGGCCGGGCAAATCTAGCACTTACGAGCAGTACGTC.

The genes are TRBV11-2 and TRBJ1-2; D is perhaps TRBD1 (6 bases). The CDR3 length is 15 residues. The V gene's germline CDR1 is SGHAT and CDR2 FQNNGV. Trimming removed 5 bases at V and 0 bases at J, with 13 bases between. The CDR3 loop reads CASSIRDTANYGYTF. The CDR3 coding sequence is TGTGCCAGCAGCATCCGGGACACCGCTAACTATGGCTACACCTTC.

The chain uses TRBV11-2 and TRBJ2-3; the match to TRBD2 covers 7 bases. J lost 2 bases, V lost 1 base, and 12 bases had no gene match. The CDR3 runs 18 residues. CDR1 SGHAT and CDR2 FQNNGV come from the germline V gene. The CDR3 DNA reads as TGTGCCAGCAGCTTAGGTCGGGGGAGGGGTTTGGACACAGATACGCAGTATTTT. Translated: CASSLGRGRGLDTDTQYF.